This paragraph covers one T cell receptor beta chain sequence. The sample comes from a study of T cell changes during pregnancy in multiple sclerosis. Sequenced by immunoSEQ multiplex PCR; TCRdb stores in-frame clones only, minus some. The sample has about 57,000 clones; 75% to 90% are singletons. CDR3 length: 13 amino acids. The V end lost 3 bases, the J end lost 12 bases, and 14 bases lay between the germline ends. Germline lookup yields CDR1 SGHTA and CDR2 FQGNSA. The TCR sequence derives from a female donor with multiple sclerosis, enrolled in a pregnancy study. The chain has TRBV7-2 and TRBJ1-4; TRBD1 is a possible D gene (6 bases). The specimen comprised CD4+ T cells from peripheral blood mononuclear cells, sampled in the third trimester of pregnancy. CDR3 sequence: CASSFTEGVELFF. CDR3 bases: TGTGCCAGCAGCTTTACCGAGGGGGTTGAACTGTTTTTT. The variable domain in full, with the rest retrieved from reference TRBV7-2 and TRBJ1-4, is GAGVSQSPSNKVTEKGKDVELRCDPISGHTALYWYRQSLGQGLEFLIYFQGNSAPDKSGLPSDRFSAERTGGSVSTLTIQRTQQEDSAVYLCASSFTEGVELFFGSGTQLSVL.